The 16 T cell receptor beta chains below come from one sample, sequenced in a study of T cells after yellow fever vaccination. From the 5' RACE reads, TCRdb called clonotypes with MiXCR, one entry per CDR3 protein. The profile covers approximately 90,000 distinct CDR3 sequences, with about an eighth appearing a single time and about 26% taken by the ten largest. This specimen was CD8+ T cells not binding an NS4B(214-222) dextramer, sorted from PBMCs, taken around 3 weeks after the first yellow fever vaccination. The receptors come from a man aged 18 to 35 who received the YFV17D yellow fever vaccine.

The CDR3 region has the DNA TGTGCCAGTACCCTTGCCATGGGGGCGGCTAGCGGACGGGGGACCGGGGAGCTGTTTTTT. Translating it yields CASTLAMGAASGRGTGELFF. This chain joins TRBV19 and TRBJ2-2; a weak D match, TRBD2 (7 bases). This CDR3 is built from 20 residues. Germline V lookup: CDR1 LNHDA, CDR2 SQIVND (reference sequence). Trimming took off 7 bases at V and 5 bases at J, with 32 bases between the two ends.

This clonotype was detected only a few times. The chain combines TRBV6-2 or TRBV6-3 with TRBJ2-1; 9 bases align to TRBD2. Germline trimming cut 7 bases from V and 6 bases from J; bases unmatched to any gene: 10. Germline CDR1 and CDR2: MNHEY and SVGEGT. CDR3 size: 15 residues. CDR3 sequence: CASIRFAGGINEQFF. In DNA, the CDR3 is TGTGCCAGCATACGGTTCGCGGGGGGGATCAATGAGCAGTTCTTC.

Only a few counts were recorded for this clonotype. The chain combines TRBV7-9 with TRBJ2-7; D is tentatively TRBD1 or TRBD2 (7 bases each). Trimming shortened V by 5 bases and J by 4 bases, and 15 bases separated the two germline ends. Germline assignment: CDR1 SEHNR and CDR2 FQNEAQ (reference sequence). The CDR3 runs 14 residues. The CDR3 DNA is TGTGCCAGCAGCCCCCAGGGGGGGGCTTACGAGCAGTACGTC. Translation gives CASSPQGGAYEQYV.

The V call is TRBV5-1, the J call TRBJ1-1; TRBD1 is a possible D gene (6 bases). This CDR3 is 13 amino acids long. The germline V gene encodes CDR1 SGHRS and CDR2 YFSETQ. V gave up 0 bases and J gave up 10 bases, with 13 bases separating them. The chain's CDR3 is CASSLGGQGSAFF. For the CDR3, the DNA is TGCGCCAGCAGCTTGGGGGGGCAGGGATCAGCTTTCTTT.

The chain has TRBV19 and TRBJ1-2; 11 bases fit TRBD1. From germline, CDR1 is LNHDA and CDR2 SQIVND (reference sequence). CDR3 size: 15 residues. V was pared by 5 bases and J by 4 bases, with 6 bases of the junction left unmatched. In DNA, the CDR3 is TGTGCCAGTAGTCCCGGGACAGGGGGATCCTATGGCTACACCTTC. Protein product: CASSPGTGGSYGYTF.

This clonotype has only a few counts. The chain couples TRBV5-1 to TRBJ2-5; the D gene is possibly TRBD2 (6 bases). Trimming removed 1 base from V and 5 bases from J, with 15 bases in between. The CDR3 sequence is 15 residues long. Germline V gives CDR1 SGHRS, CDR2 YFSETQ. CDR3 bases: TGCGCCAGCAGCTTGTGGAGTCGGGAGTTTGAGACCCAGTACTTC. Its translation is CASSLWSREFETQYF.

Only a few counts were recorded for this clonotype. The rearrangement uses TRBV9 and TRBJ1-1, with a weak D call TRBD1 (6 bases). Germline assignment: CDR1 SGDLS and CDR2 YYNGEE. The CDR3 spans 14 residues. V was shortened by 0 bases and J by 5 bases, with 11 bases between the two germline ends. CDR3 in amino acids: CASSVEGGVTEAFF. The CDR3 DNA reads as TGTGCCAGCAGCGTAGAGGGGGGGGTGACTGAAGCTTTCTTT.

CDR3 residues: CSVSGGRVATNEKLFF. In nucleotides, the CDR3 is TGCAGCGTTTCCGGGGGCAGGGTCGCAACTAATGAAAAACTGTTTTTT. The chain carries TRBV29-1 and TRBJ1-4, with a possible D match to TRBD1 (6 bases). Trimming took 5 bases from V and 0 from J, leaving 16 bases between them. The germline V gene has CDR1 SQVTM and CDR2 ANQGSEA. CDR3 length: 16 residues.

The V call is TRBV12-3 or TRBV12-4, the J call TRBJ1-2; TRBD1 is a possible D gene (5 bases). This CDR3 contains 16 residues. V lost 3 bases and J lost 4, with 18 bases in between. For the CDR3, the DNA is TGTGCCAGCAGTTTGTCCCCAGGGCTGAGTGGCTATGGCTACACCTTC. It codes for CASSLSPGLSGYGYTF.

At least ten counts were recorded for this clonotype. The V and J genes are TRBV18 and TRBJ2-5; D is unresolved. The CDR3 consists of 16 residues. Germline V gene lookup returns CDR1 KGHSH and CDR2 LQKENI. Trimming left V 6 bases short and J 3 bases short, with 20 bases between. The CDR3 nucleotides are TGTGCCAGCTCTCAATTCACGAGACGGATAGAAGAGACCCAGTACTTC. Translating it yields CASSQFTRRIEETQYF.

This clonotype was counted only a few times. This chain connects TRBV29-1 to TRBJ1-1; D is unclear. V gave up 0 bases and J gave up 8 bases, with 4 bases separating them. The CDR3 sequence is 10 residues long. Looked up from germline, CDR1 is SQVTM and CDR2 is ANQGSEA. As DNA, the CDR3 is TGCAGCGTTGAAGACCAGGAAGCTTTCTTT. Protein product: CSVEDQEAFF.

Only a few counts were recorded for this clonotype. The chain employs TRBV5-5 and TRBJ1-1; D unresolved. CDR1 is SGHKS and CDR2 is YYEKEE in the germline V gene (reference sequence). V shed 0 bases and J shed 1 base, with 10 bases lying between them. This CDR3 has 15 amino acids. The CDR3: CASSLALGWNTEAFF. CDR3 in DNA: TGTGCCAGCAGCTTGGCCCTCGGATGGAACACTGAAGCTTTCTTT.

The CDR3 reads CASSPSSGGDNEQFF. The CDR3 DNA is TGTGCCAGCAGTCCATCTAGCGGGGGGGACAATGAGCAGTTCTTC. The chain joins TRBV6-1 to TRBJ2-1; 12 nucleotides agree with TRBD2. The CDR3 has 15 amino acids. The V and J ends lost 5 bases and 5 bases, in that order; junction bases with no gene match: 4. Germline V CDR1 and CDR2: MNHNS, SASEGT.

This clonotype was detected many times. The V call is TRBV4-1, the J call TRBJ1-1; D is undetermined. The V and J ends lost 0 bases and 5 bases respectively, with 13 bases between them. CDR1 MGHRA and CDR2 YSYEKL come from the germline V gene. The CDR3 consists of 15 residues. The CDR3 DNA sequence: TGCGCCAGCAGCCAAGAAGTGGCAGGTGGGACTGAAGCTTTCTTT. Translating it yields CASSQEVAGGTEAFF.

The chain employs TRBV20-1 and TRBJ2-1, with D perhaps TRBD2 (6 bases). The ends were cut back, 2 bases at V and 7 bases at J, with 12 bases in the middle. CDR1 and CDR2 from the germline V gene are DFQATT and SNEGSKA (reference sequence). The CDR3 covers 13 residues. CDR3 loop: CSARFLGGNEQFF. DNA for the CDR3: TGCAGTGCTAGATTTCTGGGGGGAAATGAGCAGTTCTTC.

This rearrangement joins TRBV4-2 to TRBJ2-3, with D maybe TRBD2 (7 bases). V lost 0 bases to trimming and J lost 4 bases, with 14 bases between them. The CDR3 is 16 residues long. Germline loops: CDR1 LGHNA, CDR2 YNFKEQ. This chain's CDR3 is CASSQEVGGGPDTQYF. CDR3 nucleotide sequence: TGTGCCAGCAGCCAAGAAGTTGGCGGGGGCCCAGATACGCAGTATTTT.